This T cell receptor beta chain stems from a study of a mutant IDH1 vaccine in newly diagnosed glioma. Time point indicated: week 47, end of study. Topical imiquimod was applied with each vaccine dose, which held 300 ug of mutant IDH1 20-mer peptide. Sequencing was performed with immunoSEQ multiplex PCR; in TCRdb, only in-frame clones are kept and a portion is missing. Here the sample spans more than 30,000 clones, more than 65% being singletons. This clone was picked up one time. Its specificity is unknown. V was trimmed by 4 bases and J by 3 bases, leaving 16 bases between them. The length of the CDR3 is 17 residues. Germline CDR1 is SEHNR and CDR2 is FQNEAQ (reference sequence).

The chain recombines TRBV7-9 with TRBJ2-6; a possible D gene is TRBD1 (6 bases). The starting material was PBMCs, obtained from a glioma patient whose treatment included an IDH1 peptide vaccine. The receptor was isolated from a man younger than 45 with glioma. The CDR3: CASSSPRDTVGANVLTF. CDR3 bases: TGTGCCAGCAGCTCCCCCCGGGACACCGTTGGGGCCAACGTCCTGACTTTC.